The 16 T cell receptor beta chains listed next were all sequenced from one sample in a study of blood T cell repertoires in COVID-19. Using immunoSEQ multiplex PCR, the repertoire was profiled, and TCRdb retains in-frame clones only, with some absent. The sample holds nearly 110,000 clones, around 83% seen once. The sequencing input was peripheral blood. These receptors were collected from a man between 65 and 85 years old with acute or convalescent COVID-19.

This clone was picked up a small number of times. The V call is TRBV27, the J call TRBJ1-2; no firm D call. The germline V gene encodes CDR1 MNHEY and CDR2 SMNVEV (reference sequence). The CDR3 runs to 14 residues. Trimming removed 4 bases at V and 4 bases at J, with 13 bases between. This chain's CDR3 is CASSSTRPIYGYTF. CDR3 bases: TGTGCCAGCAGTTCGACTCGACCGATCTATGGCTACACCTTC.

This clone showed up just once. The sample contains more than one DNA sequence encoding this CDR3. This rearrangement joins TRBV5-1 to TRBJ1-1; D possibly corresponds to TRBD1 (5 bases). CDR1 is SGHRS and CDR2 is YFSETQ in the germline V gene. The CDR3 loop spans 13 amino acids. V was shortened by 5 bases and J by 0 bases, with 8 bases between the two germline ends. The CDR3 DNA follows: TGCGCCAGCAGGATAGGGGTGAACACTGAAGCTTTCTTT. This codes for CASRIGVNTEAFF. Variable domain in full (rest from reference TRBV5-1 and TRBJ1-1): KAGVTQTPRYLIKTRGQQVTLSCSPISGHRSVSWYQQTPGQGLQFLFEYFSETQRNKGNFPGRFSGRQFSNSRSEMNVSTLELGDSALYLCASRIGVNTEAFFGQGTRLTVV.

The V and J genes are TRBV6-2 or TRBV6-3 and TRBJ1-5, with 9 bases fitting TRBD1. The V segment lost 6 bases and the J segment 4 bases; nucleotides outside the gene matches: 7. Germline V gene data show CDR1 as MNHEY and CDR2 as SVGEGT. This CDR3 has 15 residues. DNA of the CDR3: TGTGCCAGCAGCTCCCCTGGACAGGGGAATCAGCCCCAGCATTTT. Amino acid sequence: CASSSPGQGNQPQHF.

The chain uses TRBV14 and TRBJ1-1; 7 bases map to TRBD1. Trimming at V came to 1 base and at J to 5 bases, leaving 7 bases not matched to a gene. The CDR3 has 15 amino acids. Germline values: CDR1 SGHDN, CDR2 FVKESK. In DNA, the CDR3 is TGTGCCAGCAGCCAAGGAGACAGGGTAGAGACTGAAGCTTTCTTT. Translating it yields CASSQGDRVETEAFF.

This chain connects TRBV10-3 to TRBJ2-2, with TRBD2 matching 7 bases. The CDR3 length is 14 residues. V was pared by 7 bases and J by 3 bases, with 5 bases of the junction left unmatched. Germline V gives CDR1 ENHRY, CDR2 SYGVKD. The CDR3 DNA reads as TGTGCCATCAAGCGGGGTAGGGACACCGGGGAGCTGTTTTTT. This translates into CAIKRGRDTGELFF.

The chain uses TRBV11-1 and TRBJ2-7; 7 bases align to TRBD2. This CDR3 is built from 15 residues. V trimming: 3 bases; J trimming: 2 bases; junction bases outside the gene matches: 7. Germline V gene sequence: CDR1 SGHAT, CDR2 FQDESV (reference sequence). DNA for the CDR3: TGTGCCAGCAGCTTCGGACTAGGTGAAACCTACGAGCAGTACTTC. Its translation is CASSFGLGETYEQYF.

The CDR3 spells CASSLSERDGYTF. CDR3 sequence (DNA): TGTGCCAGCAGCCTATCCGAGAGGGATGGCTACACCTTC. The chain employs TRBV6-6 and TRBJ1-2; no firm D call. V was pared by 6 bases and J by 6 bases, with 14 bases between. CDR1 is MNHNY and CDR2 is SVGAGI in the germline V gene (reference sequence). The length of the CDR3 is 13 residues.

The V and J genes are TRBV2 and TRBJ2-7; no definite D call. V was cut by 5 bases and J by 3 bases, with 5 bases left in between. In germline, CDR1 is SNHLY, CDR2 FYNNEI. The CDR3 loop spans 11 amino acids. CDR3 amino acids: CASSFNYEQYF. The CDR3 DNA is TGTGCCAGCAGTTTCAACTACGAGCAGTACTTC.

This chain uses TRBV7-9 with TRBJ1-2; D is perhaps TRBD1 (5 bases). The CDR3 contains 15 residues. Germline V gene data show CDR1 as SEHNR and CDR2 as FQNEAQ (reference sequence). V was clipped by 1 base and J by 4 bases, with 13 bases between them. This chain's CDR3 is CASSLEPGHVYGYTF. In DNA, the CDR3 is TGTGCCAGCAGCTTAGAGCCAGGGCACGTCTATGGCTACACCTTC.

The chain couples TRBV28 to TRBJ2-7, with 7 bases aligning to TRBD1. Trimming at V came to 5 bases and at J to 4 bases, leaving 2 bases not matched to a gene. This CDR3 is built from 12 residues. Germline CDR1 MDHEN, CDR2 SYDVKM. The DNA for the CDR3 is TGTGCCAGCAGTCGACAGGGATACGAGCAGTACTTC. Protein: CASSRQGYEQYF.

The genes are TRBV24-1 and TRBJ2-3; 10 positions match TRBD2. CDR1 is KGHDR and CDR2 is SFDVKD in the germline V gene. Trimming took 2 bases from V and 4 from J; bases not matched to a gene: 8. CDR3 length: 17 amino acids. The DNA for the CDR3 is TGTGCCACCAGTGATTCCCAGCGGGGGGGGAGGTCAGATACGCAGTATTTT. This sequence encodes CATSDSQRGGRSDTQYF.

This chain connects TRBV5-8 to TRBJ2-2; 9 nucleotides align to TRBD1. The CDR3 is 16 amino acids. CDR1 is SGHTS and CDR2 is YDEGEE in the germline V gene. Germline trimming cut 5 bases from V and 1 base from J; bases unmatched to any gene: 6. The chain's CDR3 is CASSPRDRVNTGELFF. CDR3 nucleotides: TGTGCCAGCAGTCCCCGGGACAGGGTGAACACCGGGGAGCTGTTTTTT. The variable domain in full, completed from reference TRBV5-8 and TRBJ2-2, reads EAGVTQSPTHLIKTRGQQATLRCSPISGHTSVYWYQQALGLGLQFLLWYDEGEERNRGNFPPRFSGRQFPNYSSELNVNALELEDSALYLCASSPRDRVNTGELFFGEGSRLTVL.

The chain is built from TRBV9 and TRBJ1-1; no clear D gene. CDR1 and CDR2 (germline): SGDLS, YYNGEE. Trimming shortened V by 0 bases and J by 7 bases, and 13 bases separated the two germline ends. The CDR3 is 14 amino acids. CDR3 bases: TGTGCCAGCAGCGTAGGACCGGGGTCGAGTGAAGCTTTCTTT. It encodes CASSVGPGSSEAFF.

V is TRBV3-1 (or the pseudogene TRBV3-2) and J is TRBJ2-3, with 8 bases aligning to TRBD2. The CDR3 is 15 amino acids. V was pared by 1 base and J by 5 bases, with 5 bases of the junction left unmatched. CDR1 LGHDT and CDR2 YNNKEL come from the germline V gene (reference sequence). CDR3 in amino acids: CASSQVSGAGDTQYF. In DNA, the CDR3 is TGTGCCAGCAGCCAAGTTAGCGGGGCGGGAGATACGCAGTATTTT.

The gene calls are TRBV7-3 and TRBJ2-1, with 10 bases that match TRBD2. The CDR3 is made up of 16 amino acids. In germline, CDR1 is SGHTA, CDR2 FQGTGA. V lost 3 bases, J lost 2 bases, and 4 bases stayed unmatched. CDR3 region: CASSLESGGAYNEQFF. For the CDR3, the DNA is TGTGCCAGCAGCTTGGAGAGCGGGGGGGCCTACAATGAGCAGTTCTTC.

Here the CDR3 reads CASSQRGTGDKLFF. In DNA form, the CDR3 reads TGTGCCAGCAGCCAAAGGGGGACAGGAGACAAACTGTTTTTT. The chain recombines TRBV14 with TRBJ1-4, with 8 bases identical to TRBD1. With V trimmed by 2 bases and J by 11 bases, 7 bases remained unmatched. The length of the CDR3 is 14 residues. The germline gives CDR1 SGHDN, CDR2 FVKESK.